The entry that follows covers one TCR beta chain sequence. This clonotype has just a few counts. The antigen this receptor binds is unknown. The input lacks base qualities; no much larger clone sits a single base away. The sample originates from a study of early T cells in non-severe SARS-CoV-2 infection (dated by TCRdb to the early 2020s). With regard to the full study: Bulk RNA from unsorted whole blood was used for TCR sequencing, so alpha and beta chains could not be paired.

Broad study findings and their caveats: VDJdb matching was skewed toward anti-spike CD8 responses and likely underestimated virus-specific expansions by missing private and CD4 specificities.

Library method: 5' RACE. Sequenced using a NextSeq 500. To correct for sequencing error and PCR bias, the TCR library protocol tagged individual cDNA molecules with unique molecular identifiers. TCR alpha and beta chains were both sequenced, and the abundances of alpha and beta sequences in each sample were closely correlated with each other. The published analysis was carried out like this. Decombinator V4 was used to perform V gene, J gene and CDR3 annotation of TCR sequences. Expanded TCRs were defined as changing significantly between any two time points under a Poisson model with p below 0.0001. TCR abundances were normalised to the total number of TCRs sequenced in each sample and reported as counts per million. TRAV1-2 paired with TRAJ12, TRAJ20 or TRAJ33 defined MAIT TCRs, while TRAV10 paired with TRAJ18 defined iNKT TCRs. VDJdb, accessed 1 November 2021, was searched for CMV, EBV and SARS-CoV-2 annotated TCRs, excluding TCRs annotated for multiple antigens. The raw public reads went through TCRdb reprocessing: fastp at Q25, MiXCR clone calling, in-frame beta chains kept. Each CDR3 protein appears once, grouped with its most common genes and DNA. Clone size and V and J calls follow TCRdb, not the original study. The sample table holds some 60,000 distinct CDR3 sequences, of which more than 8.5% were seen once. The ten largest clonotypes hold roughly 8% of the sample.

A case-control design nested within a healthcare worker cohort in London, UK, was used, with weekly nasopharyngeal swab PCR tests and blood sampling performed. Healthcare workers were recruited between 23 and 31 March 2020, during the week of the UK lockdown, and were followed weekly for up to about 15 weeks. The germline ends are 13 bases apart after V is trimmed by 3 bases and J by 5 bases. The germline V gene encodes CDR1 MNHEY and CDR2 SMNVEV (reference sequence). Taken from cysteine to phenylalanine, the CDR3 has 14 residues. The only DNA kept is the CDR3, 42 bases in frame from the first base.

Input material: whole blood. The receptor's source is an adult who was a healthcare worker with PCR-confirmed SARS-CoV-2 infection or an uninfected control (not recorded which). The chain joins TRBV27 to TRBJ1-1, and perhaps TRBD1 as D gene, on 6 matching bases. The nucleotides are TGTGCCAGCAGTTTTAGGCAGGGGAAAACTGAAGCTTTCTTT. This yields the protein CASSFRQGKTEAFF.